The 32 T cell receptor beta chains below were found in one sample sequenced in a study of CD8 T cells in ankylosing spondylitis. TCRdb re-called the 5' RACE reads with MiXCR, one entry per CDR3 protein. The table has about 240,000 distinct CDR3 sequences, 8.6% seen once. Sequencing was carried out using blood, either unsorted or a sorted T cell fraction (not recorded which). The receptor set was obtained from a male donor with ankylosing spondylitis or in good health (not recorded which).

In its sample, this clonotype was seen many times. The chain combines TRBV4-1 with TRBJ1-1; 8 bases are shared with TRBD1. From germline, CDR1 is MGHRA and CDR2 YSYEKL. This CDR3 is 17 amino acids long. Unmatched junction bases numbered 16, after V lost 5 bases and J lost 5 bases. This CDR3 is CASSLYPAGTGTTEAFF. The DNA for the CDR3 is TGCGCCAGCAGCTTGTACCCCGCCGGGACAGGCACAACTGAAGCTTTCTTT.

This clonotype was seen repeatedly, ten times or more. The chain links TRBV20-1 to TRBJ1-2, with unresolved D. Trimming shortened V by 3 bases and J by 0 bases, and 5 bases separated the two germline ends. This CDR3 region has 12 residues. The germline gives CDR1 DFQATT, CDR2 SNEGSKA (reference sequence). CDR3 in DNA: TGCAGTGCTAGTATGCCTAACTATGGCTACACCTTC. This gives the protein CSASMPNYGYTF.

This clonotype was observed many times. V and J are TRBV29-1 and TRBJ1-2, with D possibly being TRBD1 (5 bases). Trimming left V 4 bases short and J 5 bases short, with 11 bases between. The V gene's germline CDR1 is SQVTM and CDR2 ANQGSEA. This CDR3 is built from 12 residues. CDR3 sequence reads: CSVVRGDYGYTF. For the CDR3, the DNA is TGCAGCGTTGTAAGGGGAGATTATGGCTACACCTTC.

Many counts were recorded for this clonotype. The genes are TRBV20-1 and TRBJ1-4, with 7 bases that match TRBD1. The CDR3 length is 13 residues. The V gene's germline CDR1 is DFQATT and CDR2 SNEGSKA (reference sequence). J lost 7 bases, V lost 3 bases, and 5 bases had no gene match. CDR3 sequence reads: CSARDWDSEKLFF. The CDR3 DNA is TGCAGTGCTAGGGATTGGGACAGTGAAAAACTGTTTTTT.

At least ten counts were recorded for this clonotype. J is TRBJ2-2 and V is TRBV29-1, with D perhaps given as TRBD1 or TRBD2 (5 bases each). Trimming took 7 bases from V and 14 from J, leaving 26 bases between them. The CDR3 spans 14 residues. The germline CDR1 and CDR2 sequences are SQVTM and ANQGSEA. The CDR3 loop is CSARIGQSGSELFF. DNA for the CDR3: TGCAGCGCCAGGATAGGACAATCGGGAAGTGAACTGTTTTTT.

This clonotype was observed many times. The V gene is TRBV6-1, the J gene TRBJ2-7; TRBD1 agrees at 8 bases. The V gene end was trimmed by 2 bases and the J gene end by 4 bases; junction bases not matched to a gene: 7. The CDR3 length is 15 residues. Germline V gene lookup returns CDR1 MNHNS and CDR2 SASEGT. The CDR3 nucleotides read TGTGCCAGCAGTGAAATCGGACAGGGCCCATACGAGCAGTACTTC. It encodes CASSEIGQGPYEQYF.

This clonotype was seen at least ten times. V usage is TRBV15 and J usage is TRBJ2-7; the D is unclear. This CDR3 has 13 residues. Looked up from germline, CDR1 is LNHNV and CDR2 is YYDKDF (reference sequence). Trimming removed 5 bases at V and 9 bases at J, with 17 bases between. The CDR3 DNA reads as TGTGCCACCAGCGGGTCCGGGTTCCCACCGCAGTACTTC. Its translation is CATSGSGFPPQYF.

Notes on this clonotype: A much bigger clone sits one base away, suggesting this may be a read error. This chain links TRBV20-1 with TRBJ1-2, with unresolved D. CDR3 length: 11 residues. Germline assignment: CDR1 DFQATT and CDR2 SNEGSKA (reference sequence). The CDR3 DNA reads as TGCAGTGCTAGAGATCCCACTGGCTCCACCTTC. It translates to CSARDPTGSTF.

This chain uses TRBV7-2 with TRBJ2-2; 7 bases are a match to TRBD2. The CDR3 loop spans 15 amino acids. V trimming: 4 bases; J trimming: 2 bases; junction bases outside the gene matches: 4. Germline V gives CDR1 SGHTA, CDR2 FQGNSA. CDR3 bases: TGTGCCAGCAGCTGGGGAGGGACCAACACCGGGGAGCTGTTTTTT. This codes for CASSWGGTNTGELFF.

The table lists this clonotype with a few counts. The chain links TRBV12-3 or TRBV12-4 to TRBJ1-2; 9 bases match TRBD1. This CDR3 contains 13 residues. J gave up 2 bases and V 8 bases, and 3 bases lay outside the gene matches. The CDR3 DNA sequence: TGTGCCAGCGCGACAGGGGGGAACTATGGCTACACCTTC. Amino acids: CASATGGNYGYTF.

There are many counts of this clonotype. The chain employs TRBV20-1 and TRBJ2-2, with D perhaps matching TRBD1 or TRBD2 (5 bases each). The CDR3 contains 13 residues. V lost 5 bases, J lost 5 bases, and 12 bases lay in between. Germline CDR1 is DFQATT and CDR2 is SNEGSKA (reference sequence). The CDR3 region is CSAGDRRTGELFF. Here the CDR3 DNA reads TGCAGTGCTGGGGACCGTCGGACCGGGGAGCTGTTTTTT.

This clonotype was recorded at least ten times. Here the CDR3 DNA reads TGTGCCAGCAGCTCGTCACAGGGGCCGAACACCGGGGAGCTGTTTTTT. Translating gives CASSSSQGPNTGELFF. V usage is TRBV7-2 and J usage is TRBJ2-2; TRBD1 aligns across 7 bases. In germline, CDR1 is SGHTA, CDR2 FQGNSA. V lost 4 bases, J lost 0 bases, and 5 bases stayed unmatched. This CDR3 is 16 amino acids long. The full variable domain, rest sourced from reference TRBV7-2 and TRBJ2-2, is GAGVSQSPSNKVTEKGKDVELRCDPISGHTALYWYRQSLGQGLEFLIYFQGNSAPDKSGLPSDRFSAERTGGSVSTLTIQRTQQEDSAVYLCASSSSQGPNTGELFFGEGSRLTVL.

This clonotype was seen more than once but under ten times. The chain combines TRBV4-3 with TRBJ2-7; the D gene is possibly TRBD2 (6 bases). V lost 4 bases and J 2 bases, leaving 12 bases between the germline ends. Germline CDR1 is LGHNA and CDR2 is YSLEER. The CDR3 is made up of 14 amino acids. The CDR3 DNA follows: TGCGCCAGCAGCCCTAGGAGGGATGCCTACGAGCAGTACTTC. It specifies CASSPRRDAYEQYF.

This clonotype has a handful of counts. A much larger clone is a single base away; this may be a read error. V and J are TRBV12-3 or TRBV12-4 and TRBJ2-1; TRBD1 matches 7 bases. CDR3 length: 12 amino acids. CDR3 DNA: TGTGCCAGCGCCTCACAAGGACAGGTTAGGATCTTC. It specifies CASASQGQVRIF.

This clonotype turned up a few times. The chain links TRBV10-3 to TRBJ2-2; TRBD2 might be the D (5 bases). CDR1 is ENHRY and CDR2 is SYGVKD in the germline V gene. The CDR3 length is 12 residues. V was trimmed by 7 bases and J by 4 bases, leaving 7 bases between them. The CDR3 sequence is CAITRGTGELFF. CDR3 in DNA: TGTGCCATCACTCGGGGCACCGGGGAGCTGTTTTTT.

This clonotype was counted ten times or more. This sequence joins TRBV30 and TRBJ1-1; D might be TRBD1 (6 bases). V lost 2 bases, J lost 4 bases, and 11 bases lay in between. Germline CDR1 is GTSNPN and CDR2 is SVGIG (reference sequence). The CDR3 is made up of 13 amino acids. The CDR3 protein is CAWSWGGTTEAFF. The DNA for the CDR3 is TGTGCCTGGAGTTGGGGGGGCACCACTGAAGCTTTCTTT.

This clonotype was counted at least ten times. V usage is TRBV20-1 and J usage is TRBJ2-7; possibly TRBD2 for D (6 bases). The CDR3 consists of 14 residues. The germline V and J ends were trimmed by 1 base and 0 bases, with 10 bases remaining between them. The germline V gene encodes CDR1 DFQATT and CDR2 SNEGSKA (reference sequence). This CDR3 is CSARGRAGSYEQYF. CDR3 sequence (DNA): TGCAGTGCTAGAGGGAGGGCCGGCTCCTACGAGCAGTACTTC.

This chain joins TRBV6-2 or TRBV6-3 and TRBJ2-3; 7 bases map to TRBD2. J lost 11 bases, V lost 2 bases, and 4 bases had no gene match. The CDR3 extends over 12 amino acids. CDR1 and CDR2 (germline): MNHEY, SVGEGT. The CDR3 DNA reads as TGTGCCAGCAGTTACGAGGGACTAAGGCAGTATTTT. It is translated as CASSYEGLRQYF.

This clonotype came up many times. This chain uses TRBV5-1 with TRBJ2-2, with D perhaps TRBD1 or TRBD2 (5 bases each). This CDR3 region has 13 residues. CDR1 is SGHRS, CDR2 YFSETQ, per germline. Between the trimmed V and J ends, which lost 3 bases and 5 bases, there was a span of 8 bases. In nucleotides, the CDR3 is TGCGCCAGCAGCTCGGGGCCTACCGGGGAGCTGTTTTTT. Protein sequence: CASSSGPTGELFF. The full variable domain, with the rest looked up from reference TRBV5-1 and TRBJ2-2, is KAGVTQTPRYLIKTRGQQVTLSCSPISGHRSVSWYQQTPGQGLQFLFEYFSETQRNKGNFPGRFSGRQFSNSRSEMNVSTLELGDSALYLCASSSGPTGELFFGEGSRLTVL.

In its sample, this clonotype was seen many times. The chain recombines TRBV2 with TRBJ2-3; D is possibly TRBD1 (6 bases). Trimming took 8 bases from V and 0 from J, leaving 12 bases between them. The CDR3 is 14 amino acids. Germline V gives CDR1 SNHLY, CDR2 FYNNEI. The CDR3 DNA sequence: TGTGCCAGCCGCGACAGGACTAGCACAGATACGCAGTATTTT. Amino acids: CASRDRTSTDTQYF.

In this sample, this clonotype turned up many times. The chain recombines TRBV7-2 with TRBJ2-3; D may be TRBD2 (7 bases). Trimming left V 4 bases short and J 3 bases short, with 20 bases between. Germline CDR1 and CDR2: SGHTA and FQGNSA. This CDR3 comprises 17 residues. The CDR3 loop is CASSSPRGGKRTDTQYF. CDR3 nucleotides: TGTGCCAGCAGCTCACCGAGGGGGGGAAAACGAACAGATACGCAGTATTTT.

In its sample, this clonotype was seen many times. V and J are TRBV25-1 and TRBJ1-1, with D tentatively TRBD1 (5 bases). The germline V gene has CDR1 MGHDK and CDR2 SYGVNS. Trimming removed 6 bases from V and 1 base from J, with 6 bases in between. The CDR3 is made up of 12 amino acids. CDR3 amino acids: CASRTANTEAFF. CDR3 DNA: TGTGCCAGCAGGACAGCGAACACTGAAGCTTTCTTT.

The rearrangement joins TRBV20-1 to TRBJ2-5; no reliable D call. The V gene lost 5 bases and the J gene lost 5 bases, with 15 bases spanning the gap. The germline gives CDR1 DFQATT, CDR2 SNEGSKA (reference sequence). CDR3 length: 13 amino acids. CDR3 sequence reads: CSAGRTIRETQYF. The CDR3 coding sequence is TGCAGTGCTGGACGGACGATCCGGGAGACCCAGTACTTC.

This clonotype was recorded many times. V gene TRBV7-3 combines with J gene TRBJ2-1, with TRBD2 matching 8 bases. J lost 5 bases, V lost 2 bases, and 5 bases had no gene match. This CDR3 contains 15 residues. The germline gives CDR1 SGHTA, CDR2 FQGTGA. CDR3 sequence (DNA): TGTGCCAGCAGCTTAGACGGGGGGGCGAACAATGAGCAGTTCTTC. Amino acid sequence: CASSLDGGANNEQFF.

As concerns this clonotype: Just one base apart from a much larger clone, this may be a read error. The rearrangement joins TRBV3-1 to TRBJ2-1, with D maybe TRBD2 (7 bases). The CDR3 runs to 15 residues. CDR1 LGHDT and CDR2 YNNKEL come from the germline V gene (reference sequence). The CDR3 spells CASSQGGQIYNQQFF. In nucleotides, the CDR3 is TGTGCCAGCAGCCAGGGGGGGCAGATATACAATCAGCAGTTCTTC.

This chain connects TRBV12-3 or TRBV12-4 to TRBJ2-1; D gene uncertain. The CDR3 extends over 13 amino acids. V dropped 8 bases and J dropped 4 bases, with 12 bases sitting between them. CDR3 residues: CASRPGQYNEQFF. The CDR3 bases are TGTGCCAGCCGCCCCGGGCAGTACAATGAGCAGTTCTTC.

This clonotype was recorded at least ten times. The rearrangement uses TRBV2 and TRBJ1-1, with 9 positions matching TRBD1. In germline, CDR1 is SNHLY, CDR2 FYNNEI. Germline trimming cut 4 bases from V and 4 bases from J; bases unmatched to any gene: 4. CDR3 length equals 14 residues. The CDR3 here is CASSAQGASTEAFF. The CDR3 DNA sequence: TGTGCCAGCAGTGCACAGGGGGCGAGCACTGAAGCTTTCTTT. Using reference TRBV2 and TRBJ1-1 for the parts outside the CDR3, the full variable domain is EPEVTQTPSHQVTQMGQEVILRCVPISNHLYFYWYRQILGQKVEFLVSFYNNEISEKSEIFDDQFSVERPDGSNFTLKIRSTKLEDSAMYFCASSAQGASTEAFFGQGTRLTVV.

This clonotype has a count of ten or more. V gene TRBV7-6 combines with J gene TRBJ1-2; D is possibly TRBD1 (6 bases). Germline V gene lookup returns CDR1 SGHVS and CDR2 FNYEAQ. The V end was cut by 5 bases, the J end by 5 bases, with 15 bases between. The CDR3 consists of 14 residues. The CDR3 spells CASSVRGQSYGYTF. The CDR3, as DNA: TGTGCCAGCAGCGTCCGTGGACAGTCTTATGGCTACACCTTC.

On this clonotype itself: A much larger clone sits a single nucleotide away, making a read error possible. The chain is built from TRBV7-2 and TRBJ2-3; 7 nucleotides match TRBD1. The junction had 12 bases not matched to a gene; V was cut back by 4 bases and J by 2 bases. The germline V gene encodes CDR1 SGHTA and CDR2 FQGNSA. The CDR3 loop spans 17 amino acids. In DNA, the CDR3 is TGTGCCAGCAGCTCACCGGGACAGATCGTATCCACAGATACGCAGTATTTT. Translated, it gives CASSSPGQIVSTDTQYF.

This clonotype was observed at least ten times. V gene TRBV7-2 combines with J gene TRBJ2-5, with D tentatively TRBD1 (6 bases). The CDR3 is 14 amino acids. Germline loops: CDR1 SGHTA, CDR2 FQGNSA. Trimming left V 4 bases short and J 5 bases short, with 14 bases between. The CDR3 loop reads CASSSITGKETQYF. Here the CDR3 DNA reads TGTGCCAGCAGCTCTATCACAGGGAAGGAGACCCAGTACTTC.

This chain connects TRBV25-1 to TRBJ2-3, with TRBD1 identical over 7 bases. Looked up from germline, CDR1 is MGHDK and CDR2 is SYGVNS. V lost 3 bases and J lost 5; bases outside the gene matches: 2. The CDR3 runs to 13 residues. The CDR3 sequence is CASSDRGRDTQYF. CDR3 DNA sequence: TGTGCCAGCAGTGACAGGGGGAGAGATACGCAGTATTTT. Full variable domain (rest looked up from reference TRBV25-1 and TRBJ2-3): EADIYQTPRYLVIGTGKKITLECSQTMGHDKMYWYQQDPGMELHLIHYSYGVNSTEKGDLSSESTVSRIRTEHFPLTLESARPSHTSQYLCASSDRGRDTQYFGPGTRLTVL.

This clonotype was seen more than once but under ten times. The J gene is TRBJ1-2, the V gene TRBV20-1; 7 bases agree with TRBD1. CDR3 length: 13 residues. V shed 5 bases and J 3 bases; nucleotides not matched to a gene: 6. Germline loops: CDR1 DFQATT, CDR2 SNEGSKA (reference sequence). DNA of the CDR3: TGCAGTGCTGGAGGGGGCGCGGACTATGGCTACACCTTC. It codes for CSAGGGADYGYTF.